These 20 T cell receptor beta chains share one sample of origin, sequenced in a study of early T cells in non-severe SARS-CoV-2 infection. MiXCR was run by TCRdb on the 5' RACE reads, yielding one entry per CDR3 protein. The data show fewer than 75,000 distinct CDR3 sequences, just over 20% seen once. Sequences were derived from whole blood, sampled at baseline. The receptors here all came from an adult who was a healthcare worker with PCR-confirmed SARS-CoV-2 infection or an uninfected control (not recorded which).

The V call is TRBV5-1, the J call TRBJ2-1; tentatively, D is TRBD2 (7 bases). Germline V CDR1 and CDR2: SGHRS, YFSETQ. Trimming shortened V by 0 bases and J by 6 bases, and 16 bases separated the two germline ends. This CDR3 has 16 amino acids. The CDR3: CASSLAGEGDSNEQFF. DNA of the CDR3: TGCGCCAGCAGCTTGGCCGGGGAGGGGGATTCCAATGAGCAGTTCTTC.

The rearrangement links TRBV18 to TRBJ1-5; no clear D. Trimming pared 3 bases from V and 1 base from J, leaving 7 bases between. CDR1 is KGHSH, CDR2 LQKENI, per germline. CDR3 size: 14 residues. CDR3 in DNA: TGTGCCAGCTCACCTGCAGAGAGCAATCAGCCCCAGCATTTT. Translating it yields CASSPAESNQPQHF.

This clonotype was seen ten or more times. This sequence joins TRBV7-9 and TRBJ2-1; TRBD1 is a possible D gene (5 bases). CDR1 is SEHNR, CDR2 FQNEAQ, per germline (reference sequence). V lost 5 bases to trimming and J lost 5 bases, with 16 bases between them. The CDR3 spans 15 residues. The CDR3 nucleotides read TGTGCCAGCAGCCCGCTAGGGGCAAGACACAATGAGCAGTTCTTC. This codes for CASSPLGARHNEQFF. Complete variable domain (other parts from reference TRBV7-9 and TRBJ2-1): DTGVSQNPRHKITKRGQNVTFRCDPISEHNRLYWYRQTLGQGPEFLTYFQNEAQLEKSRLLSDRFSAERPKGSFSTLEIQRTEQGDSAMYLCASSPLGARHNEQFFGPGTRLTVL.

Turning to this clonotype: A much bigger clone sits one base away, suggesting this may be a read error. The chain uses TRBV12-3 or TRBV12-4 and TRBJ1-2, with D hard to call. The V gene lost 3 bases and the J gene lost 4 bases, with 9 bases spanning the gap. This CDR3 is built from 13 residues. CDR3 sequence reads: CASSFEGGYGYTF. As DNA, the CDR3 is TGTGCCAGCAGTTTTGAGGGAGGCTATGGCTACACCTTC.

This clonotype was recorded a few times. The chain couples TRBV7-9 to TRBJ2-7; tentatively, D is TRBD1 (6 bases). Trimming stripped 5 bases from V and 2 bases from J, with 13 bases between. CDR3 length equals 14 residues. Germline CDR1 SEHNR, CDR2 FQNEAQ (reference sequence). In DNA form, the CDR3 reads TGTGCCAGCAGCGAGACAGGACCGACCTACGAGCAGTACTTC. Protein: CASSETGPTYEQYF.

This clonotype was seen a few times. The chain uses TRBV12-3 or TRBV12-4 and TRBJ2-2; 14 positions match TRBD2. CDR3 length equals 18 residues. V gave up 0 bases and J gave up 3 bases; unmatched junction bases: 3. The CDR3 DNA reads as TGTGCCAGCAGTTTAGCAGGGACTAGCGGGGGCTACACCGGGGAGCTGTTTTTT. Translated: CASSLAGTSGGYTGELFF.

In this sample, this clonotype turned up a few times. The chain employs TRBV20-1 and TRBJ1-1; D possibly corresponds to TRBD1 (5 bases). Germline loops: CDR1 DFQATT, CDR2 SNEGSKA (reference sequence). The CDR3 totals 13 residues. Trimming took 6 bases from V and 5 from J, leaving 16 bases between them. The CDR3 is CSATGLPRTEAFF. The DNA of the CDR3 is TGCAGTGCCACGGGACTCCCGAGGACTGAAGCTTTCTTT.

This clonotype was observed a handful of times. The CDR3 DNA reads as TGTGCCAGCGGTGACAGGGGAGCTTTCTTT. Its translation is CASGDRGAFF. The rearrangement uses TRBV6-2 or TRBV6-3 and TRBJ1-1, with 8 bases that match TRBD1. J was trimmed by 10 bases and V by 8 bases; bases with no gene match: 3. Germline CDR1 MNHEY, CDR2 SVGEGT. This CDR3 has 10 residues.

This clonotype was seen a handful of times. This chain joins TRBV5-1 and TRBJ2-1; the match to TRBD1 covers 8 bases. This CDR3 spans 14 amino acids. V lost 2 bases and J lost 2; bases outside the gene matches: 0. Germline V gene lookup returns CDR1 SGHRS and CDR2 YFSETQ. The CDR3: CASSLQGAYNEQFF. For the CDR3, the DNA is TGCGCCAGCAGCTTACAGGGGGCCTACAATGAGCAGTTCTTC.

The chain joins TRBV30 to TRBJ1-4, with 7 bases that match TRBD1. Germline assignment: CDR1 GTSNPN and CDR2 SVGIG (reference sequence). The CDR3 is 15 amino acids. V shed 1 base, J shed 0 bases, and the junction held 2 bases outside the gene matches. Here the CDR3 DNA reads TGTGCCTGGAGTGGTGGGACAGCAACTAATGAAAAACTGTTTTTT. It specifies CAWSGGTATNEKLFF.

Many counts were recorded for this clonotype. V and J are TRBV20-1 and TRBJ1-1; D may be TRBD1 (6 bases). Deletions cut 0 bases from V and 3 bases from J, with 14 bases between. Germline V gene data show CDR1 as DFQATT and CDR2 as SNEGSKA (reference sequence). The CDR3 totals 15 residues. CDR3 sequence: CSARDQGRMDTEAFF. Written as DNA, the CDR3 is TGCAGTGCTAGAGACCAGGGGAGAATGGACACTGAAGCTTTCTTT.

The J gene is TRBJ2-7, the V gene TRBV11-2; 7 positions agree with TRBD1. Germline CDR1 reads SGHAT; CDR2 reads FQNNGV. This CDR3 region has 16 residues. With 4 bases clipped from V and 2 bases from J, the junction kept 11 bases outside the gene matches. The CDR3 region has the DNA TGTGCCAGCAGCTCCCGGACAGGAGTTACCCCCTACGAGCAGTACTTC. Protein sequence: CASSSRTGVTPYEQYF.

The J gene is TRBJ2-5, the V gene TRBV12-3 or TRBV12-4; no reliable D call. V was shortened by 6 bases and J by 7 bases, with 9 bases between the two germline ends. This CDR3 has 11 residues. As DNA, the CDR3 is TGTGCCAGCAGCTCCCGAGGGACCCAGTACTTC. Its translation: CASSSRGTQYF.

This clonotype has more than one count but fewer than ten. The rearrangement links TRBV7-6 to TRBJ2-1; perhaps TRBD1 as D (5 bases). This CDR3 contains 14 residues. Trimming cost V 2 bases and J 7 bases, with 12 bases left between them. Germline CDR1 is SGHVS and CDR2 is FNYEAQ. CDR3 loop: CASSLSDSRNEQFF. CDR3 coding DNA: TGTGCCAGCAGCTTAAGTGACAGTCGGAATGAGCAGTTCTTC.

This clonotype was seen a handful of times. This chain uses TRBV27 with TRBJ1-5; 8 bases map to TRBD1. The length of the CDR3 is 14 residues. Germline loops: CDR1 MNHEY, CDR2 SMNVEV (reference sequence). Trimming cost V 5 bases and J 6 bases; bases outside gene matches: 6. The CDR3: CASSDRGEGQPQHF. The CDR3 DNA sequence: TGTGCCAGCAGTGACAGGGGTGAGGGTCAGCCCCAGCATTTT.

V usage is TRBV7-2 and J usage is TRBJ1-1; D not resolved. V gave up 4 bases and J gave up 5 bases, with 11 bases separating them. Looked up from germline, CDR1 is SGHTA and CDR2 is FQGNSA. The length of the CDR3 is 13 residues. The CDR3 loop reads CASSSETGTEAFF. The CDR3 DNA is TGTGCCAGCAGCTCGGAGACGGGGACTGAAGCTTTCTTT.

This sequence joins TRBV12-3 or TRBV12-4 and TRBJ1-4; D might be TRBD1 (5 bases). This CDR3 has 18 residues. Trimming cost V 2 bases and J 0 bases, with 16 bases left between them. CDR3 in amino acids: CASSLRGGGPSTNEKLFF. In DNA, the CDR3 is TGTGCCAGCAGTTTAAGGGGCGGAGGTCCTTCAACTAATGAAAAACTGTTTTTT.

This clonotype was seen many times. The chain couples TRBV12-3 or TRBV12-4 to TRBJ2-1; TRBD2 matches at 11 bases. There are 14 residues in the CDR3. J lost 7 bases, V lost 6 bases, and 5 bases had no gene match. CDR3 residues: CASRIAGGRNEQFF. For the CDR3, the DNA is TGTGCCAGCAGGATAGCGGGGGGGCGGAATGAGCAGTTCTTC.

This chain links TRBV29-1 with TRBJ1-1; D not certain. V dropped 7 bases and J dropped 6 bases, with 12 bases sitting between them. CDR1 and CDR2 (germline): SQVTM, ANQGSEA. CDR3 length equals 11 residues. In DNA form, the CDR3 reads TGCAGCGCGAGGATTGGGCCTGAAGCTTTCTTT. This encodes CSARIGPEAFF.

This clonotype was seen a handful of times. The chain recombines TRBV11-2 with TRBJ2-5; 12 bases align to TRBD2. Germline-derived CDR1 and CDR2 are SGHAT and FQNNGV. V lost 7 bases and J lost 3; bases outside the gene matches: 3. CDR3 length equals 14 residues. This chain's CDR3 is CASNRLAGEETQYF. The CDR3 bases are TGTGCCAGCAACCGACTAGCGGGGGAAGAGACCCAGTACTTC.